This T cell receptor (beta chain) was sequenced during a study of blood T cells in healthy people across ages (dated by TCRdb to between 2014 and 2017). Regarding the research as a whole: In model experiments, template switching captured about one uniquely barcoded TCR beta cDNA molecule for every two T cells. Age-related changes in TCR beta repertoire diversity were measured in the study by deep sequencing normalized with unique cDNA molecular identifiers. The donors were split into four age groups: young (average approximately 16 years), middle-aged (39), aged (more than 60) and long-lived (roughly 88). To avoid experimental bias, donors of different ages were randomly spread across the sequencing lanes. Two additional independent replicas of 1 million unique cDNA reads from the same blood draw were analyzed for two donors (one aged 18 to 30 and one aged 80 or older). The full study reports these points: Since profiling was done on bulk unsorted PBMCs, naive and antigen-experienced compartments could not be conclusively compared. Total diversity estimates from one million sequenced T cells were considered lower bounds and underestimates. As age increased, observed TCR beta diversity per million T cells dropped in a roughly linear way, and a significant reduction was already evident by age 40. The CMV infection status of donors was not known, potentially confounding age-related changes in expanded clonotypes. Compared with the aged group, the long-lived group had more naive CD4+ T cells, fewer expanded clones and increased TCR diversity, suggesting age selection. The percentage of naive T cells measured by flow cytometry correlated strongly with observed TCR beta diversity.

The approximately 39 donors, aged roughly 6 to 90 years, were systemically healthy Caucasian individuals from Russia. Each donor gave ten milliliters of peripheral blood, drawn into EDTA-treated Vacutainer tubes. PBMCs were isolated by Ficoll-Paque density-gradient centrifugation, with at least 7 million obtained per sample. Total RNA, at least 5 micrograms per sample, was extracted from PBMCs with Trizol reagent. Naive CD45RAhigh/CD27high T cell percentages were measured by flow cytometry on a PBMC aliquot from every donor. This clonotype was detected many times. This receptor's antigen is unknown. Per-nucleotide qualities are absent, and no much larger clonotype sits a single base away. Spanning cysteine to phenylalanine, the CDR3 consists of 11 amino acids. Only the CDR3 DNA is retained, 33 bases long and in frame from the first base. CDR1 and CDR2, looked up from the germline V gene (reference sequence), are DFQATT and SNEGSKA. V is reduced by 5 bases and J by 5 bases, leaving a spacing of 9 bases between them.

Receptor amplification or capture employed 5' RACE. The second PCR ran for about 6 to 12 cycles and used a J-beta primer mix along with a sample-barcoded 5' primer. Each TCR beta cDNA molecule received a unique molecular identifier from a template-switch 5' adaptor carrying 12 random nucleotides. Each sample yielded at least 2.5 million CDR3-containing paired-end reads. First-strand cDNA was synthesized from all RNA with the Mint cDNA synthesis kit, primed by a TRBC-specific oligonucleotide. All cDNA was treated with uracil-DNA glycosylase and then went through a first 18-cycle PCR with the universal primers M1SS and BC2_uni_R. In the paper's pipeline: Normalization of each sample was performed by random selection of 1 million high-quality reads, each carrying a distinct molecular identifier. Instead of being binned into consensus sequences, reads with shared molecular identifiers were discarded. MiTCR, set to a Q25 quality threshold and the strictest error-elimination algorithm, was used for CDR3 identification, clonotype clustering and error correction. Lower-bound total TCR beta diversity was estimated with a nonparametric unseen species model using Euler transformation. The public reads were reprocessed in TCRdb via fastp at Q25 and MiXCR, keeping in-frame beta chains. Each entry merges the rows of one CDR3 protein and shows their most common DNA and genes. TCRdb, not the original authors, processed these V and J calls. Recorded for this sample are around 2 million distinct CDR3 sequences; approximately 40% of them occurred a single time. Of the sample, about 23% is held by the ten largest clones.

The material sequenced was blood. The sequence is built from TRBV20-1 and TRBJ2-5; the D segment is perhaps TRBD1 or TRBD2, each sharing 5 matched bases. This TCR derives from a human donor in good health. The encoded CDR3 is CSASWGETQYF. The nucleotides are TGCAGTGCTTCGTGGGGGGAGACCCAGTACTTC.